Each of the 24 T cell receptor beta chains below was sequenced from the same sample in a study of CD8 T cells in ankylosing spondylitis. TCRdb reanalysed the 5' RACE reads using MiXCR and keeps one entry per CDR3 protein. The data contain approximately 200,000 distinct CDR3 sequences, 10% to 15% of them singletons. The specimen was blood, either unsorted or a sorted T cell fraction (not recorded which). The receptors were gathered from a male donor with ankylosing spondylitis or in good health (not recorded which).

To note about this clonotype: A much larger clone lies a single base off, so this may be a read error. This rearrangement joins TRBV20-1 to TRBJ2-7, with a weak D call TRBD1 (8 bases). CDR1 and CDR2 from the germline V gene are DFQATT and SNEGSKA (reference sequence). This CDR3 contains 17 residues. The CDR3 bases are TGCTGTGCTAGAGCGGGACAGGCCGAAAAATTCCCCTACGAGCAGTACTTC. As protein: CCARAGQAEKFPYEQYF.

The V and J genes are TRBV4-1 and TRBJ2-3; D perhaps matches TRBD2 (5 bases). The length of the CDR3 is 16 residues. Germline values: CDR1 MGHRA, CDR2 YSYEKL. The V end was cut by 1 base, the J end by 2 bases, with 13 bases between. CDR3 DNA sequence: TGCGCCAGCAGCCAAGCCCCACTAGTGCCCACAGATACGCAGTATTTT. This codes for CASSQAPLVPTDTQYF.

In its sample, this clonotype was seen many times. The chain employs TRBV4-1 and TRBJ1-1; D might be TRBD1 (5 bases). Deletions cut 2 bases from V and 7 bases from J, with 8 bases between. Germline CDR1 reads MGHRA; CDR2 reads YSYEKL. CDR3 length: 12 amino acids. In DNA form, the CDR3 reads TGCGCCAGCAGCCAAATGGGGGTTGAAGCTTTCTTT. This sequence encodes CASSQMGVEAFF.

This clonotype has ten or more counts. This chain connects TRBV5-1 to TRBJ2-7; 9 bases are shared with TRBD1. V was pared by 2 bases and J by 1 base, with 1 base of the junction left unmatched. The V gene's germline CDR1 is SGHRS and CDR2 YFSETQ. This CDR3 has 14 residues. The CDR3 region is CASSFGTGSYEQYF. The CDR3 nucleotides are TGCGCCAGCAGCTTCGGGACAGGGTCCTACGAGCAGTACTTC.

This clonotype occurred a few times. This chain links TRBV21-1 with TRBJ2-4; the table calls TRBD2, which could not be checked here. TRBV21-1 is designated a pseudogene. The CDR3 is made up of 17 amino acids. Written as DNA, the CDR3 is TGTGCCAGCAGCAAAAGGGTCCCTAGGAGAAGCAAAAACATTCAGTACTTC. This encodes CASSKRVPRRSKNIQYF.

The chain is built from TRBV6-1 and TRBJ1-1; D remains ambiguous. The CDR3 runs to 14 residues. V lost 6 bases and J 1 base, leaving 12 bases between the germline ends. CDR1 is MNHNS, CDR2 SASEGT, per germline. CDR3 in amino acids: CASRFEVGNTEAFF. DNA of the CDR3: TGTGCCAGCAGGTTCGAGGTTGGGAACACTGAAGCTTTCTTT.

The V gene is TRBV7-9, the J gene TRBJ1-4, with 8 bases matching TRBD1. This CDR3 spans 15 amino acids. Germline values: CDR1 SEHNR, CDR2 FQNEAQ (reference sequence). J lost 4 bases, V lost 5 bases, and 6 bases had no gene match. The CDR3 loop is CASSIGTGNNEKLFF. As DNA, the CDR3 is TGTGCCAGCAGCATCGGGACAGGCAATAATGAAAAACTGTTTTTT.

The rearrangement joins TRBV10-2 to TRBJ2-5; no clear D. The V and J ends lost 7 bases and 5 bases respectively, with 14 bases between them. This CDR3 region has 13 residues. The germline V gene has CDR1 WSHSY and CDR2 SAAADI. The CDR3 protein is CASKEYKIETQYF. For the CDR3, the DNA is TGCGCCAGCAAGGAATACAAAATCGAGACCCAGTACTTC.

The sample holds many counts of this clonotype. The chain carries TRBV12-3 or TRBV12-4 and TRBJ2-5; 8 bases agree with TRBD2. The length of the CDR3 is 15 residues. Trimming removed 3 bases from V and 2 bases from J; junction bases left unmatched: 5. CDR3 protein: CASSFHLAGQETQYF. DNA of the CDR3: TGTGCCAGCAGTTTTCATTTAGCGGGACAAGAGACCCAGTACTTC.

About this clonotype itself: A read error may explain this, as a much larger clone is one base away. V gene TRBV7-9 combines with J gene TRBJ1-1; D possibly corresponds to TRBD1 (5 bases). V was trimmed by 3 bases and J by 3 bases, leaving 8 bases between them. This CDR3 is 13 amino acids long. CDR1 is SEHNR, CDR2 FQNEAQ, per germline (reference sequence). CDR3 nucleotide sequence: TGTGCCAGCAGCTTTGACAGCTACACTGAAGCTTTCTTT. Protein: CASSFDSYTEAFF.

This clonotype was counted only a few times. This chain joins TRBV15 and TRBJ2-5, with TRBD1 identical over 11 bases. The germline gives CDR1 LNHNV, CDR2 YYDKDF (reference sequence). V dropped 5 bases and J dropped 7; count of bases not matched to a gene: 15. CDR3 length: 17 amino acids. CDR3 in DNA: TGTGCCACCAGCTTGGACAGGGGGCCGACTGCGGCGGGGACCCAGTACTTC. Its protein is CATSLDRGPTAAGTQYF.

The chain recombines TRBV14 with TRBJ2-1; unclear D gene. Germline V lookup: CDR1 SGHDN, CDR2 FVKESK. Trimming removed 6 bases from V and 7 bases from J, with 19 bases in between. This CDR3 contains 15 residues. This CDR3 reads CASSRDDTFNNEQFF. The CDR3 DNA follows: TGTGCCAGCAGTCGAGATGACACCTTTAATAATGAGCAGTTCTTC.

In DNA, the CDR3 is TGCAGTGCTAGAGATCTGTCGATAGCGGGGGCCTACGAGCAGTACTTC. Translation gives CSARDLSIAGAYEQYF. This chain joins TRBV20-1 and TRBJ2-7; 9 bases are shared with TRBD2. Germline V CDR1 and CDR2: DFQATT, SNEGSKA (reference sequence). The ends lost 0 bases at V and 2 bases at J; junction bases unmatched: 8. CDR3 length: 16 residues.

This chain uses TRBV28 with TRBJ2-7; D might be TRBD2 (6 bases). The CDR3 covers 13 residues. With 3 bases removed from V and 6 bases from J, the gap between germline ends came to 12 bases. CDR1 and CDR2 (germline): MDHEN, SYDVKM. The CDR3 DNA sequence: TGTGCCAGCAGTTTCGGAGGGTACAGCGAGCAGTACTTC. It yields the protein CASSFGGYSEQYF.

The chain links TRBV2 to TRBJ2-1; D could derive from TRBD1 or TRBD2 (5 bases each). This CDR3 comprises 14 residues. The V end lost 3 bases, the J end lost 9 bases, and 15 bases lay between the germline ends. The germline V gene has CDR1 SNHLY and CDR2 FYNNEI. CDR3: CASSEWVGDAEQFF. CDR3 bases: TGTGCCAGCAGTGAGTGGGTAGGGGACGCTGAGCAGTTCTTC. Full variable domain (outside the CDR3, taken from reference TRBV2 and TRBJ2-1): EPEVTQTPSHQVTQMGQEVILRCVPISNHLYFYWYRQILGQKVEFLVSFYNNEISEKSEIFDDQFSVERPDGSNFTLKIRSTKLEDSAMYFCASSEWVGDAEQFFGPGTRLTVL.

This clonotype was counted between two and nine times. This chain joins TRBV12-3 or TRBV12-4 and TRBJ1-2; D is possibly TRBD1 (6 bases). V lost 1 base to trimming and J lost 10 bases, with 7 bases between them. CDR3 length: 11 amino acids. The CDR3 sequence is CASSLGTAYTF. The CDR3 nucleotides read TGTGCCAGCAGTTTAGGGACAGCCTACACCTTC.

At least ten counts were recorded for this clonotype. The chain combines TRBV11-2 with TRBJ2-1, with D maybe TRBD2 (7 bases). Per the germline V gene, CDR1 is SGHAT and CDR2 is FQNNGV. Between the trimmed V and J ends, which lost 6 bases and 2 bases, there was a span of 8 bases. The CDR3 is made up of 13 amino acids. The CDR3 bases are TGTGCCAGCAGAGGGGGGGCCTACAATGAGCAGTTCTTC. It translates to CASRGGAYNEQFF.

Only a few counts were recorded for this clonotype. The chain joins TRBV7-6 to TRBJ2-7; D ambiguous. The germline CDR1 and CDR2 sequences are SGHVS and FNYEAQ. CDR3 length: 13 amino acids. V lost 0 bases and J 6 bases, leaving 9 bases between the germline ends. CDR3 in amino acids: CASSLAKGSEQYF. As DNA, the CDR3 is TGTGCCAGCAGCTTAGCGAAGGGCTCCGAGCAGTACTTC.

As for this clonotype: One end of the junction does not line up with germline, which may come from a read error. The V call is TRBV19, the J call TRBJ2-1; 8 bases fit TRBD2. This CDR3 region has 14 residues. Germline CDR1 LNHDA, CDR2 SQIVND (reference sequence). The CDR3 protein is CASTIGAGEHEQFF. DNA for the CDR3: TGTGCCAGTACTATAGGAGCGGGAGAGCATGAGCAGTTCTTC.

The genes are TRBV12-3 or TRBV12-4 and TRBJ2-1; no clear D gene. Trimming shortened V by 3 bases and J by 5 bases, and 5 bases separated the two germline ends. This CDR3 is built from 12 residues. For the CDR3, the DNA is TGTGCCAGCAGTTTCTTTGACAATGAGCAGTTCTTC. Its protein product is CASSFFDNEQFF.

This clonotype was detected many times. This chain uses TRBV5-1 with TRBJ1-2; a weak D match, TRBD1 (5 bases). Trimming took off 4 bases at V and 0 bases at J, with 13 bases between the two ends. CDR3 size: 15 residues. The germline CDR1 and CDR2 sequences are SGHRS and YFSETQ. Here the CDR3 reads CASSPGDGTNYGYTF. The CDR3 DNA reads TGCGCCAGCAGCCCCGGGGACGGGACTAACTATGGCTACACCTTC.

This chain joins TRBV5-5 and TRBJ2-5; no clear D. CDR3 length: 16 amino acids. Trimming took off 5 bases at V and 1 base at J, with 18 bases between the two ends. The germline CDR1 and CDR2 sequences are SGHKS and YYEKEE (reference sequence). CDR3 sequence (DNA): TGTGCCAGCAGTTATCCCGCTAACCACCCCCAAGAGACCCAGTACTTC. Its protein product is CASSYPANHPQETQYF.

This clonotype was observed a handful of times. The V call is TRBV21-1, the J call TRBJ2-7. TRBV21-1 is a listed pseudogene. The CDR3 is made up of 12 amino acids. CDR3 sequence: CACRGGSYEQYF. The CDR3 region has the DNA TGTGCCTGTCGAGGGGGCTCCTACGAGCAGTACTTC.

The CDR3 nucleotides are TGTGCCAGCAGCTCAGACGGAGGGGGCAATCAGCCCCAGCATTTT. Encoded protein: CASSSDGGGNQPQHF. This chain uses TRBV7-6 with TRBJ1-5, with TRBD1 as a possible D gene (5 bases). Per the germline V gene, CDR1 is SGHVS and CDR2 is FNYEAQ. Trimming pared 4 bases from V and 2 bases from J, leaving 12 bases between. The CDR3 spans 15 residues.